This TCR beta chain was captured by sequencing in a study of molecular identifiers for immune sequencing clone quantification. Details on this clonotype: Its target is unknown. A much more abundant neighbour one base away suggests this may be a read error.

The V segment lost 3 bases and the J segment 3 bases; nucleotides outside the gene matches: 7. Germline CDR1 reads SGHRS; CDR2 reads YFSETQ. The CDR3 sequence is 16 residues long. Study results and caveats: Spiked Jurkat TCR RNA originating from one cell could reportedly be identified amid one million naive cells.

TCRdb processed the PCR reads anew with MiXCR; each CDR3 protein has one entry. The table has around 480,000 distinct CDR3 sequences, under 30% seen once; the top ten hold over 0.6%. What was sequenced was naive CD8+ T cells from blood, with Jurkat cell RNA spiked in. This sample's subset: FACS-sorted CD8+CD4-CCR7+CD45RA+ naive T cells. The sequence was obtained from a human donor in good health. Some libraries in this study had Jurkat cell RNA spiked in. The chain combines TRBV5-1 with TRBJ2-3, with TRBD1 matching over 10 bases. CDR3 loop: CASSSGQGSLTDTQYF. The CDR3 DNA reads TGCGCCAGCAGCTCGGGACAGGGGAGTTTGACAGATACGCAGTATTTT.